Described below is a single TCR beta chain sequence and its context. Its antigen remains unknown. This entry comes from a study of vaccination and CD4 T cells after COVID-19. Sequencing of DNA taken from cultured CD4+ T cells relied on the Oncomine TCR Beta short-read assay. MiXCR, applied by TCRdb to the PCR reads, yields one record per CDR3 protein. Of 19,000 or so distinct CDR3 sequences listed, more than 70% are singletons. Stated treatment: roughly 10-day PBMC culture with coronavirus spike peptide pools or control peptides (ViraFEST assay). The receptor was derived from a human donor who received a COVID-19 vaccine. The source was CD4+ T cells from blood, cultured in vitro, collected after SARS-CoV-2 vaccination.

The CDR3 is CASSVTARTVMNTEAFF. The DNA of the CDR3 is TGTGCCAGCAGCGTAACAGCTCGGACAGTGATGAACACTGAAGCTTTCTTT. J is TRBJ1-1 and V is TRBV11-3; D possibly corresponds to TRBD1 (6 bases). Trimming left V 5 bases short and J 0 bases short, with 19 bases between. Germline assignment: CDR1 SGHNT and CDR2 YENEEA. CDR3 length: 17 residues. The full variable domain, with the rest looked up from reference TRBV11-3 and TRBJ1-1, is EAGVVQSPRYKIIEKKQPVAFWCNPISGHNTLYWYLQNLGQGPELLIRYENEEAVDDSQLPKDRFSAERLKGVDSTLKIQPAELGDSAVYLCASSVTARTVMNTEAFFGQGTRLTVV.